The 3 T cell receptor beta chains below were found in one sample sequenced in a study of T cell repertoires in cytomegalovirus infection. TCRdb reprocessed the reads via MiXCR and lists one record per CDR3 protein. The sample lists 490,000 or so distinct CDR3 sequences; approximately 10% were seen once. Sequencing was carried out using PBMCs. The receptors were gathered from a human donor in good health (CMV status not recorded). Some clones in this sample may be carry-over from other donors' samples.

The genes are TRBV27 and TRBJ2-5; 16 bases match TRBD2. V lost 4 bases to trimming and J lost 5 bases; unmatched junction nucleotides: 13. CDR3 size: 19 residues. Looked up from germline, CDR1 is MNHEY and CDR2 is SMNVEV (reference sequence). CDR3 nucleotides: TGTGCCAGCAGTTCCCCGGGACTAGCGGGAGGGCCTAGAGGGGAGACCCAGTACTTC. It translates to CASSSPGLAGGPRGETQYF.

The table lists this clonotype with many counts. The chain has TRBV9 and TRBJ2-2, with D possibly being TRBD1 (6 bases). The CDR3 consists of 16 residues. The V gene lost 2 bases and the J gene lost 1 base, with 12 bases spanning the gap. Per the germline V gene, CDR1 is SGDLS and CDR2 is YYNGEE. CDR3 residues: CASSVRRDKNTGELFF. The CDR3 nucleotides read TGTGCCAGCAGCGTTCGAAGGGACAAGAACACCGGGGAGCTGTTTTTT.

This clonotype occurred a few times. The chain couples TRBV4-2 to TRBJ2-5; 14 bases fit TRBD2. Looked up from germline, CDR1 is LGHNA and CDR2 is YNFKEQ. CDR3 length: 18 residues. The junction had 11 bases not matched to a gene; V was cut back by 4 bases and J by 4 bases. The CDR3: CASSPNSGTSGRTETQYF. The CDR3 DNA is TGTGCCAGCAGCCCTAACTCCGGGACTAGCGGGAGAACAGAGACCCAGTACTTC.